Listed below are T cell receptor beta chains from one sample, sequenced in a study of Ad26.COV2.S vaccination and SARS-CoV-2 variants. Clones were read by immunoSEQ multiplex PCR, and TCRdb kept only the in-frame ones, dropping some. The sample lists about 400,000 clones; roughly four fifths were seen once. The sample here was peripheral blood, taken in a trial of Ad26.COV2.S vaccine versus placebo. All receptors derive from a person between 18 and 65 years old who received the Ad26.COV2.S COVID-19 vaccine or a placebo. Each CDR3 is given with its conserved first and last residue. D genes are given only for firm matches. Clone size is stated in some rows and not others, as once, few, many or a class when expanded.

v_gene	d_gene	abundance	j_gene	CDR3aa	CDR3nt
TRBV5-1	.	.	TRBJ2-2	CASSPDGGLELFF	TGCGCCAGCAGCCCGGACGGGGGGCTGGAGCTGTTTTTT
TRBV19	.	.	TRBJ2-6	CASSIFTGSGANVLTF	TGTGCCAGTAGTATCTTTACGGGCTCTGGGGCCAACGTCCTGACTTTC
TRBV7-9	.	.	TRBJ1-5	CASSLQGSNQPQHF	TGTGCCAGCAGCCTACAGGGTAGCAATCAGCCCCAGCATTTT
TRBV7-6	.	once	TRBJ1-2	CASSPGRPALYGYTF	TGTGCCAGCAGCCCCGGACGGCCAGCACTCTATGGCTACACCTTC
TRBV6-5	.	.	TRBJ1-6	CASSYSGPYNSPLHF	TGTGCCAGCAGTTACTCGGGTCCCTATAATTCACCCCTCCACTTT
TRBV6-5	.	.	TRBJ2-2	CASRQGSTGELFF	TGTGCCAGCAGACAGGGAAGCACCGGGGAGCTGTTTTTT
TRBV7-6	.	.	TRBJ1-5	CASSFVFPRRVPQHF	TGTGCCAGCAGCTTCGTCTTTCCCCGTAGAGTCCCCCAGCATTTT
TRBV19	TRBD1	.	TRBJ1-1	CATGPGQGSTEAFF	TGTGCCACGGGGCCGGGACAGGGCTCCACTGAAGCTTTCTTT
TRBV11-3	.	few	TRBJ2-7	CASTRSLTIGSEQYF	TGTGCCAGCACACGGTCTTTGACAATCGGGAGCGAGCAGTACTTC
TRBV3-1/TRBV3-2	.	.	TRBJ1-2	CASSRKGVNNGYTF	TGTGCCAGCAGCCGAAAAGGGGTGAACAACGGCTACACCTTC
TRBV30	.	.	TRBJ2-7	CAWSVGQEQYF	TGTGCCTGGAGTGTCGGACAGGAGCAGTACTTC
TRBV11-1	TRBD2	.	TRBJ2-5	CASSLDLAGGLETQYF	TGTGCCAGCAGCTTAGATTTAGCGGGGGGCCTGGAGACCCAGTACTTC
TRBV12-3/TRBV12-4	.	.	TRBJ2-4	CASTPGDKNIQYF	TGTGCCAGCACCCCCGGGGACAAAAACATTCAGTACTTC